What follows describes a single TCR beta chain. What this receptor recognizes is not known. Base qualities were left out, and no much larger clone turns up one base away. This sample was included in a study of cytomegalovirus exposure and HLA in healthy donors (dated by TCRdb to about 2017). The study in broad terms: An earlier analysis of about 530 of the donors reported about 260 Gb of sequence data and around 100 million unique TCR beta sequences obtained from about 179 million T cells. Among the roughly 400 genotyped donors, about 83% belonged to the genetic ancestry cluster associated with self-reported Caucasian donors. HLA typing included class I and class II loci at four-digit resolution. Roughly 5 DR-DQ haplotypes were handled as single units for association and clustering, since linkage in the cohort was strong. Among a few hundred genotyped donors of the cohort, an average of 235,054 unique TCR beta nucleotide sequences were sequenced per donor, 15% to 20% of them non-productive. Rather than using new phenotypic data, the later analysis identified candidate immune exposures from TCR beta sequences and from how often those sequences occurred across donors. High-throughput TCR immunosequencing, statistical association of individual TCRs with disease status, and machine learning were combined to predict cytomegalovirus infection status. Donor age, sex, ethnicity and CMV serostatus were compiled together with the repertoire data. All discovery cohort repertoires had been generated using a single sequencing platform. The aim of the study was to test whether cataloging public T cell receptors could identify signatures of past pathogen exposure. To study patterns of TCR occurrence, a later analysis re-analyzed previously published TCR beta repertoires from 600 to 750 donors and added high-resolution HLA genotyping. Genome-wide SNP genotypes for about three fifths of the roughly 670 donors were used in a later genetic analysis, which treated that subset as a discovery cohort. The number of typed donors differed by locus: roughly 629-640 for A, B, C, DRB1 and DQB1; approximately 530 for DQA1; approximately 600 for DPA1; and some 450 for DPB1. Besides the first cohort of 666 subjects, a separate validation cohort made up of over 100 different subjects was used. The study used immunosequencing to profile the T cell repertoires of about 670 subjects and linked those repertoires to cytomegalovirus serostatus. Roughly 300 gigabases of sequencing data and 75 million to 85 million unique TCR sequences made up an early release that covered approximately 650 HLA-typed donors. An earlier analysis of approximately 640 of the donors applied high-throughput TCR beta sequencing to assess whether each TCR beta V gene segment acted as functional or pseudogenic. General findings and caveats noted by the study authors: According to a later genetic analysis, donors in an Asian-associated ancestry cluster had fewer N-insertions in productive TCRs than the approximately 690-donor mean. This cohort had only TCR beta chains sequenced, and the lack of alpha or paired-chain data limited which features could be detected. Roughly uniform sequencing depth across donors was assumed in presence/absence analyses, although this assumption may not hold. Strong co-occurrence of HLA alleles, especially DR and DQ, made assigning TCR associations to individual alleles difficult. Immune exposure information for the cohort was limited to CMV serostatus. Correlated functional status among segregating V segments might be attributable to linkage disequilibrium, but an unknown experimental factor could not be ruled out. A cluster of highly shared sequence variants was judged likely to be a technical artifact of the sequencing pipeline. In an earlier analysis of some 500 of the donors, most TCR beta V segments appeared in productive rearrangements about 87% or about 30% of the time, broadly matching IMGT annotations. Because HLA typing was missing for some donors at each locus, association tests included only the typed subset. The classifier was reported to diagnose cytomegalovirus status with high specificity and sensitivity in both the original and validation cohorts. A later analysis associated about 16,000 TCR beta sequences with specific HLA alleles at a false discovery rate of 0.05. According to a later analysis, parvovirus B19, influenza, CMV and Epstein-Barr virus appeared linked to several top co-occurrence clusters. In a later analysis, most CMV-associated TCR beta chains were found to appear HLA-restricted, with HLA associations seemingly driven largely by CMV exposure. The study listed 164 TCR beta chains as associated with cytomegalovirus. In a later genetic analysis, a missense DCLRE1C variant was associated with V-gene and J-gene trimming of TCR beta chains, and the association was replicated in an independent cohort. In vitro tests confirmed that a few of the cytomegalovirus-associated TCR beta chains recognize cytomegalovirus antigens. The earlier analysis of nearly 600 of the donors excluded about 16 rarely observed V segments, including chromosome 9 orphons, because counts were too low. In a later analysis, HLA-associated TCR beta chains were found to be more clonally expanded and to have lower generation probabilities than equally common non-associated chains. It was suggested by the authors that the approach could potentially be generalized to other disease states and immunological phenotypes. A further reported finding was that TCR beta sequences accurately predicted the HLA-A and HLA-B alleles for most subjects in the first cohort. Some IMGT-functional V segments, including TRBV6-2 and TRBV6-3, could not be told apart with the 87-base-pair reads, so those segments were excluded. According to a later analysis, TCR association rates differed among HLA loci, with DRB1 alleles showing the most associated TCRs and HLA-C alleles showing the fewest. While some public TCRs were present in many individuals, most TCR sequences turned up only very rarely across donors.

The CDR3 numbers 16 residues from cysteine through phenylalanine. Here the CDR3 DNA is all that survives: 48 bases in frame from base 1. The junction shows trimming of 1 base on V and 7 bases on J, and the gene matches do not reach 7 bases of it. The germline V gene provides CDR1 SGHTA and CDR2 FQGNSA. Receptors were amplified or captured by the immunoSEQ multiplex PCR assay. A mixture of 60 forward primers for TCR Vbeta segments and 13 reverse primers for TCR Jbeta segments was used in the multiplex PCR. A multiplex PCR assay on genomic DNA amplified the CDR3 region of rearranged TCR beta genes. On the Illumina HiSeq System, the amplified TCR beta libraries were sequenced as 87-base-pair reads. In the original analysis: In a later analysis, 77 million or so unique TCR beta chains were counted across the 666 repertoires, and approximately 11 million of these chains were shared by at least two donors. To remove PCR and sequencing errors, raw reads were error-corrected and collapsed into unique sequences using a nearest-neighbor algorithm that merged closely related sequences. Alignment of CDR3 sequences to IMGT reference sequences was used to assign V, D and J gene segments. For a sequence to be retained, at least a six-nucleotide match to both a V gene segment and a J gene segment was required. Rearrangements were called productive when the CDR3 lacked stop codons and stayed in frame with V and J; all others were non-productive. Following IMGT convention, CDR3 was defined as the stretch from the second conserved V-encoded cysteine up to the conserved J-encoded phenylalanine. In an earlier analysis of 500 to 650 of the donors, sequences lacking an unambiguous match to a single V gene segment were excluded. In an earlier analysis of a few hundred of the donors, V segments were called functional above 56.7% productive rearrangements and were called segregating when the between-donor standard deviation exceeded 5%. A statistical classification framework was built for diagnosing cytomegalovirus status from the catalog of TCR beta chain sequences. A later analysis assigned V and J genes by comparing TCR nucleotide sequences with IMGT/GENE-DB human TR gene sequences. The TCRdist pipeline was used in a later analysis to assign CDR3 sequences and most-parsimonious VDJ recombination scenarios. In a later analysis, every TCR beta chain was defined by the combination of its CDR3 amino acid sequence and its V-gene family, and reads without a unique V-gene family were dropped. A later analysis removed several hundred highly shared, low-generation-probability nucleotide sequences to deal with suspected cross-contamination and a sequencing artifact. In a later analysis, a clonal expansion index was calculated for each public chain from normalized within-repertoire ranks of inferred template counts. In a later analysis, generation probabilities were computed with a VDJ recombination model fitted to out-of-frame rearrangements, and the resulting probabilities were checked against IGoR. In a later analysis, TCR-TCR, TCR-HLA and TCR-CMV co-occurrence was scored with hypergeometric tests, and a repertoire-size bias correction was applied to TCR pairs. False discovery rates were estimated in a later analysis by permuting HLA or CMV assignments 20 times. In a later analysis, co-occurring TCRs were grouped using DBSCAN, and TCRdist sequence similarity was added for clustering within HLA-allele-positive subsets. Repertoires with fewer than 30,000 or more than 120,000 public chains, plus five repertoires with anomalous nucleotide sharing, were excluded from co-occurrence clustering. This immuneACCESS table, as held by TCRdb, lists in-frame sequences with V and J called but not all clones. Of the missing ones, under half trace to an unresolved V gene in checked studies; the others have no known cause. V and J calls and clone size are as listed in that table; D and trimming were resolved from the DNA. This sample gives 100,000 to 150,000 clones in total; about three quarters of them show up just once. The top ten clones comprise just under 2% of the sample.

In total, roughly 710 healthy bone marrow donors made up the cohort. At the time of sampling, all cohort members were nominally healthy, though unrecorded immune exposures were likely present. The donor was CMV seronegative and was included in the group of about 400 seronegative cohort members. Each donor provided a peripheral blood sample, and peripheral blood mononuclear cells were used for TCR beta sequencing. The Qiagen DNeasy Blood Extraction Kit was used to extract genomic DNA from the blood cell samples. Material for sequencing was PBMCs. The source is a man over 45 in good health and CMV-seronegative. The chain is encoded by TRBV7-2 joined to TRBJ2-2, and TRBD1 matches 9 of the central bases. The CDR3 protein is CASSLGGQGRGGELFF. The DNA is TGTGCCAGCAGCTTAGGTGGACAGGGGAGGGGCGGGGAGCTGTTTTTT.